The text below deals with one T cell receptor beta chain. This clone was picked up one time. The antigen it recognizes is unknown. Base qualities are not recorded, but no much larger clone differs from it by a single base. The sample comes from a study of technical replicates of blood from a handful of donors (dated by TCRdb to 2016 to 2017). Inclusive of the bounding cysteine and phenylalanine, the CDR3 is 14 residues long. Just CDR3 DNA is preserved here, 42 bases in frame from base 1. The library was obtained by the immunoSEQ multiplex PCR assay. This is the immuneACCESS table as TCRdb keeps it, with only in-frame sequences that have V and J called. A part of the clones is gone; compared with another copy, unresolved V genes explain less than half, and the rest is unexplained. Here the sample has roughly 70,000 clones; 95% to 97% occur a single time. The top ten clones comprise roughly 0.26% of the sample.

Material: T cells isolated from PBMCs. The clonotype comes from a human donor in good health. The chain joins TRBV1 to TRBJ1-5; no check of the table's D call, TRBD1, against the DNA was made. TRBV1 is given as a pseudogene. CDR3 region: CIQRNRVLNQPQHF. In nucleotide form, the sequence is TGCATTCAAAGGAACAGGGTCCTCAATCAGCCCCAGCATTTT.